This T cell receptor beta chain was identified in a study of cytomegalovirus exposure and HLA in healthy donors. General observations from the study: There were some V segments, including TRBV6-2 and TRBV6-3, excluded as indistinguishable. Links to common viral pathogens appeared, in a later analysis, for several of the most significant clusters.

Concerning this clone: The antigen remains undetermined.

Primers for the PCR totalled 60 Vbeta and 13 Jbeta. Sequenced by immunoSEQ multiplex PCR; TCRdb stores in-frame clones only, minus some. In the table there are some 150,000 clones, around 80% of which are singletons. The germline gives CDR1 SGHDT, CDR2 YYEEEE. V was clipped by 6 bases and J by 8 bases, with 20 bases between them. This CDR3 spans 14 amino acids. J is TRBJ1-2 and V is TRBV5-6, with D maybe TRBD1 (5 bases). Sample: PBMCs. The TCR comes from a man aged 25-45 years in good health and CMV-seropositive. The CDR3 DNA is TGTGCCAGCACCCCTGACGGGGGGTTAGTAGGCTACACCTTC. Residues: CASTPDGGLVGYTF. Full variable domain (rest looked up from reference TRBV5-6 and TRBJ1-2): DAGVTQSPTHLIKTRGQQVTLRCSPKSGHDTVSWYQQALGQGPQFIFQYYEEEERQRGNFPDRFSGHQFPNYSSELNVNALLLGDSALYLCASTPDGGLVGYTFGSGTRLTVV.